These 14 T cell receptor beta chains originate from one sample sequenced in a study of T-cell reconstitution after alpha-beta-depleted transplantation in children. Preparing the TCRbeta library involved the use of unique molecular identifiers. One entry per CDR3 protein, called by TCRdb with MiXCR from the PCR reads. In the table there are under 300,000 distinct CDR3 sequences, approximately 9.9% of which are singletons. The sample was PBMCs from the stem cell graft donor, taken from the stem cell graft. Receptors were obtained from a human donor who donated a stem cell graft to a child with SCID.

To note about this clonotype: A read error is possible here, since a much larger clone lies one base away. This rearrangement joins TRBV19 to TRBJ2-2, with D hard to call. The CDR3 spans 17 residues. The germline V gene has CDR1 LNHDA and CDR2 SQIVND (reference sequence). V shed 1 base and J shed 3 bases, with 15 bases lying between them. This CDR3 reads CASSIGTTFSYTGELFF. DNA of the CDR3: TGTGCCAGTAGTATAGGGACGACTTTTTCCTACACCGGGGAGCTGTTTTTT.

This clonotype was observed many times. V and J are TRBV6-5 and TRBJ2-5, with D hard to call. This CDR3 spans 14 amino acids. Germline V gene data show CDR1 as MNHEY and CDR2 as SVGAGI. V gave up 0 bases and J gave up 5 bases, with 10 bases separating them. DNA for the CDR3: TGTGCCAGCAGTTACTCACCAGGCGCGGAGACCCAGTACTTC. Its translation: CASSYSPGAETQYF.

This clonotype was observed at least ten times. The CDR3 spells CASSQYQGTSGLGEAFF. CDR3 in DNA: TGTGCCAGCAGCCAATATCAGGGGACAAGCGGCCTGGGTGAAGCTTTCTTT. The chain links TRBV4-2 to TRBJ1-1, with TRBD1 as a possible D gene (6 bases). Germline V gene sequence: CDR1 LGHNA, CDR2 YNFKEQ. V was clipped by 2 bases and J by 7 bases, with 23 bases between them. There are 17 residues in the CDR3.

This clonotype was recorded at least ten times. The rearrangement joins TRBV5-1 to TRBJ1-2, with D unresolved. V shed 4 bases and J shed 1 base, with 17 bases lying between them. The CDR3 is 16 amino acids. CDR1 is SGHRS, CDR2 YFSETQ, per germline. The CDR3: CASSLDGLIINYGYTF. CDR3 in DNA: TGCGCCAGCAGCCTGGACGGACTTATCATTAACTATGGCTACACCTTC.

This clonotype has at least ten counts. This chain uses TRBV5-6 with TRBJ2-1, with 10 bases aligning to TRBD2. This CDR3 has 16 amino acids. Trimming removed 2 bases from V and 9 bases from J; junction bases left unmatched: 11. Germline V CDR1 and CDR2: SGHDT, YYEEEE. Here the CDR3 DNA reads TGTGCCAGCAGCTTTATCCAGCGGGGGGGCCTCGGTGAGCAGTTCTTC. It yields the protein CASSFIQRGGLGEQFF.

This clonotype occurred many times. V is TRBV20-1 and J is TRBJ2-7; possible D gene TRBD1, 6 bases. There are 11 residues in the CDR3. Trimming cost V 2 bases and J 5 bases, with 7 bases left between them. Looked up from germline, CDR1 is DFQATT and CDR2 is SNEGSKA (reference sequence). CDR3 DNA: TGCAGTGCTAGATACAGGGACGAGCAGTACTTC. This translates into CSARYRDEQYF.

This clonotype has a handful of counts. The V gene is TRBV20-1, the J gene TRBJ2-3, with 8 bases identical to TRBD2. Germline loops: CDR1 DFQATT, CDR2 SNEGSKA (reference sequence). CDR3 size: 20 residues. V was pared by 3 bases and J by 2 bases, with 22 bases of the junction left unmatched. CDR3 DNA: TGCAGTGCTAGTAGTTTGGAGACTAGCGAAGTGGTCCCCCACACAGATACGCAGTATTTT. This encodes CSASSLETSEVVPHTDTQYF.

The gene calls are TRBV12-3 or TRBV12-4 and TRBJ1-5, with TRBD1 matching over 7 bases. V lost 5 bases and J lost 3; bases outside the gene matches: 4. This CDR3 contains 14 residues. This chain's CDR3 is CASSSGQDNQPQHF. The CDR3 DNA sequence: TGTGCCAGCAGTAGTGGACAGGACAATCAGCCCCAGCATTTT.

The chain carries TRBV5-1 and TRBJ1-1; perhaps TRBD1 as D (6 bases). Germline V lookup: CDR1 SGHRS, CDR2 YFSETQ. The CDR3 spans 14 residues. V shed 4 bases and J shed 5 bases, with 15 bases lying between them. Here the CDR3 reads CASSRTTGMTEAFF. CDR3 nucleotide sequence: TGCGCCAGCAGCCGGACCACAGGGATGACTGAAGCTTTCTTT.

This clonotype was detected ten times or more. The chain couples TRBV2 to TRBJ1-2; possibly TRBD1 for D (5 bases). The V gene's germline CDR1 is SNHLY and CDR2 FYNNEI. This CDR3 has 13 residues. V gave up 6 bases and J gave up 8 bases, with 16 bases separating them. The CDR3 DNA sequence: TGTGCCAGCAGAGGGTCAGGGTTCGGAGGCTACACCTTC. It translates to CASRGSGFGGYTF.

This clonotype was recorded at least ten times. The V and J genes are TRBV5-1 and TRBJ1-1; the D is unclear. The CDR3 has 11 residues. Trimming stripped 5 bases from V and 8 bases from J, with 10 bases between. Germline V gene data show CDR1 as SGHRS and CDR2 as YFSETQ. CDR3 DNA sequence: TGCGCCAGCAGGTCTAGTCTCGAAGCTTTCTTT. Translation: CASRSSLEAFF.

A few counts support this clonotype. This chain connects TRBV20-1 to TRBJ2-3; TRBD2 might be the D (7 bases). This CDR3 has 16 amino acids. Per germline, CDR1 DFQATT and CDR2 SNEGSKA (reference sequence). The ends were cut back, 5 bases at V and 4 bases at J, with 22 bases in the middle. Here the CDR3 reads CSAGQGSGANSDTQYF. In nucleotides, the CDR3 is TGCAGTGCTGGTCAGGGGAGCGGGGCAAACTCAGATACGCAGTATTTT.

This clonotype turned up a few times. This chain uses TRBV5-1 with TRBJ2-7; D assignment may be TRBD1 or TRBD2 (5 bases each). CDR1 and CDR2 from the germline V gene are SGHRS and YFSETQ. The CDR3 runs 14 residues. V was trimmed by 5 bases and J by 4 bases, leaving 16 bases between them. For the CDR3, the DNA is TGCGCCAGCAGTCCCGTGGGGGTAGGATACGAGCAGTACTTC. Its translation is CASSPVGVGYEQYF.

This clonotype was seen many times. The gene calls are TRBV10-3 and TRBJ1-5; the D gene is possibly TRBD1 (6 bases). V was clipped by 0 bases and J by 7 bases, with 13 bases between them. Germline V lookup: CDR1 ENHRY, CDR2 SYGVKD. The CDR3 extends over 15 amino acids. CDR3 in amino acids: CAISESRGSGQPQHF. The CDR3 DNA reads TGTGCCATCAGTGAGTCGAGGGGGTCTGGGCAGCCCCAGCATTTT.